The next 20 T cell receptor beta chains were all read from a single sample in a study of blood T cell repertoires in COVID-19. Some clones are missing from TCRdb's copy, which holds only in-frame ones; the method was immunoSEQ multiplex PCR. The sample lists tens of thousands of clones, roughly 79% occurring once. Specimen: peripheral blood. The receptors were gathered from a human donor in a cohort sampled during active COVID-19.

The V gene is TRBV7-9, the J gene TRBJ2-5; 9 positions agree with TRBD2. V was clipped by 8 bases and J by 5 bases; unmatched bases: 6. The CDR3 is made up of 13 amino acids. CDR1 is SEHNR, CDR2 FQNEAQ, per germline (reference sequence). In DNA form, the CDR3 reads TGTGCCAGCCGGATAGCGGGGGCCGAGACCCAGTACTTC. Protein: CASRIAGAETQYF. Full variable domain (outside the CDR3, taken from reference TRBV7-9 and TRBJ2-5): DTGVSQNPRHKITKRGQNVTFRCDPISEHNRLYWYRQTLGQGPEFLTYFQNEAQLEKSRLLSDRFSAERPKGSFSTLEIQRTEQGDSAMYLCASRIAGAETQYFGPGTRLLVL.

This clone was picked up one time. The CDR3 nucleotides read TGTGCTAGTGGTTTGTCATCGAACAGGGGGAGGGCCTCCTACGAGCAGTACTTC. This translates into CASGLSSNRGRASYEQYF. This rearrangement joins TRBV12-5 to TRBJ2-7; D may be TRBD1 (8 bases). Germline V gene sequence: CDR1 LGHNT, CDR2 FRNRAP. V lost 2 bases, J lost 0 bases, and 20 bases lay in between. The CDR3 is made up of 18 amino acids.

The chain uses TRBV6-2 or TRBV6-3 and TRBJ2-2; D not certain. Germline V gene data show CDR1 as MNHEY and CDR2 as SVGEGT. Trimming removed 5 bases from V and 5 bases from J, with 9 bases in between. The CDR3 spans 13 residues. The CDR3 bases are TGTGCCAGCAGTCGTCCTGAGACCGGGGAGCTGTTTTTT. This sequence encodes CASSRPETGELFF.

The V gene is TRBV5-4, the J gene TRBJ1-1; maybe TRBD1 (6 bases). V was shortened by 0 bases and J by 7 bases, with 7 bases between the two germline ends. The CDR3 extends over 12 amino acids. CDR1 and CDR2 from the germline V gene are SGHNT and YYREEE (reference sequence). In nucleotides, the CDR3 is TGTGCCAGCAGCTTGGAACAGGGTGAAGCTTTCTTT. Translating gives CASSLEQGEAFF.

V usage is TRBV28 and J usage is TRBJ1-1; D unclear. Trimming removed 6 bases from V and 7 bases from J, with 9 bases in between. The CDR3 length is 11 residues. Germline assignment: CDR1 MDHEN and CDR2 SYDVKM. This CDR3 reads CASSEGLEAFF. CDR3 nucleotide sequence: TGTGCCAGCAGCGAGGGTCTTGAAGCTTTCTTT.

The chain combines TRBV28 with TRBJ2-3; 10 nucleotides align to TRBD1. Trimming took 6 bases from V and 2 from J; bases not matched to a gene: 5. Per the germline V gene, CDR1 is MDHEN and CDR2 is SYDVKM. The CDR3 is made up of 15 amino acids. The chain's CDR3 is CASSTGTGVTDTQYF. In DNA form, the CDR3 reads TGTGCCAGCAGCACCGGGACAGGGGTCACAGATACGCAGTATTTT.

The genes are TRBV6-5 and TRBJ2-2; 8 bases fit TRBD1. Germline V gene data show CDR1 as MNHEY and CDR2 as SVGAGI. Germline trimming cut 2 bases from V and 3 bases from J; bases unmatched to any gene: 5. CDR3 length: 16 residues. CDR3 residues: CASSYGGQVDTGELFF. CDR3 in DNA: TGTGCCAGCAGTTACGGGGGACAGGTCGACACCGGGGAGCTGTTTTTT.

The chain combines TRBV19 with TRBJ2-5; TRBD2 is a possible D gene (5 bases). Trimming took off 5 bases at V and 4 bases at J, with 17 bases between the two ends. Germline CDR1 is LNHDA and CDR2 is SQIVND (reference sequence). The CDR3 consists of 15 residues. CDR3 sequence: CASSLELESGETQYF. In nucleotides, the CDR3 is TGTGCCAGTAGTTTGGAATTAGAGAGCGGAGAGACCCAGTACTTC. The whole variable domain, remainder taken from reference TRBV19 and TRBJ2-5, is DGGITQSPKYLFRKEGQNVTLSCEQNLNHDAMYWYRQDPGQGLRLIYYSQIVNDFQKGDIAEGYSVSREKKESFPLTVTSAQKNPTAFYLCASSLELESGETQYFGPGTRLLVL.

The chain carries TRBV14 and TRBJ2-7; TRBD2 aligns across 11 bases. This CDR3 is 13 amino acids long. Germline V CDR1 and CDR2: SGHDN, FVKESK. V lost 9 bases and J lost 7; bases outside the gene matches: 8. The CDR3 region has the DNA TGTGCCAGTTCACTAGCGGGAGCTGGGGAGCAGTACTTC. Its protein is CASSLAGAGEQYF.

The J gene is TRBJ2-7, the V gene TRBV19; tentative D call: TRBD1 (5 bases). The CDR3 covers 13 residues. CDR1 is LNHDA, CDR2 SQIVND, per germline (reference sequence). The V and J ends lost 6 bases and 7 bases respectively, with 16 bases between them. CDR3 amino acids: CASSPGQGREQYF. The CDR3 region has the DNA TGTGCCAGTAGCCCCGGGCAGGGAAGAGAGCAGTACTTC.

This chain joins TRBV10-1 and TRBJ2-7; D uncertain. Germline V gene sequence: CDR1 WNHNN, CDR2 SYGVQD (reference sequence). The germline V and J ends were trimmed by 2 bases and 6 bases, with 8 bases remaining between them. This CDR3 is built from 12 residues. The CDR3 region has the DNA TGCGCCAGCAGTGAGGGGCTCAGCGAGCAGTACTTC. This sequence encodes CASSEGLSEQYF.

This clone was seen once. The chain has TRBV5-1 and TRBJ2-7; TRBD2 matches 11 bases. This CDR3 has 15 amino acids. V lost 3 bases and J lost 4; bases outside the gene matches: 6. The V gene's germline CDR1 is SGHRS and CDR2 YFSETQ. The CDR3 DNA follows: TGCGCCAGCAGCTCGGGACTAGCGGCACGGTACGAGCAGTACTTC. It yields the protein CASSSGLAARYEQYF.

This clone was picked up one time. V gene TRBV19 combines with J gene TRBJ1-2, with a weak D call TRBD1 (6 bases). The CDR3 spans 16 residues. V lost 5 bases and J 0 bases, leaving 16 bases between the germline ends. Germline values: CDR1 LNHDA, CDR2 SQIVND (reference sequence). The CDR3 DNA is TGTGCCAGTAGTTCTCACCGGGACACAACTAACTATGGCTACACCTTC. Translation: CASSSHRDTTNYGYTF.

The chain links TRBV4-3 to TRBJ1-1; a weak D match, TRBD1 (5 bases). This CDR3 has 13 amino acids. Germline values: CDR1 LGHNA, CDR2 YSLEER. V dropped 2 bases and J dropped 4 bases, with 8 bases sitting between them. In DNA form, the CDR3 reads TGCGCCAGCAGCCAACAAAGGGGCACTGAAGCTTTCTTT. Its translation: CASSQQRGTEAFF.

This sequence joins TRBV30 and TRBJ1-1; TRBD1 might be the D (6 bases). This CDR3 is built from 13 residues. V shed 2 bases and J shed 1 base, with 8 bases lying between them. Per the germline V gene, CDR1 is GTSNPN and CDR2 is SVGIG (reference sequence). The CDR3 protein is CAWSYRENTEAFF. As DNA, the CDR3 is TGTGCCTGGAGTTACAGGGAGAACACTGAAGCTTTCTTT. The whole variable domain, remainder taken from reference TRBV30 and TRBJ1-1, is SQTIHQWPATLVQPVGSPLSLECTVEGTSNPNLYWYRQAAGRGLQLLFYSVGIGQISSEVPQNLSASRPQDRQFILSSKKLLLSDSGFYLCAWSYRENTEAFFGQGTRLTVV.

This sequence joins TRBV5-1 and TRBJ2-3; 9 positions agree with TRBD2. Germline assignment: CDR1 SGHRS and CDR2 YFSETQ. This CDR3 is 15 amino acids long. V lost 4 bases and J lost 5; bases outside the gene matches: 8. CDR3 sequence reads: CASSMLAGRRDTQYF. For the CDR3, the DNA is TGCGCCAGCAGCATGCTAGCGGGGCGCAGAGATACGCAGTATTTT.

This rearrangement joins TRBV28 to TRBJ1-1; D not certain. The germline V gene encodes CDR1 MDHEN and CDR2 SYDVKM. This CDR3 region has 12 residues. Trimming left V 4 bases short and J 9 bases short, with 12 bases between. CDR3 coding DNA: TGTGCCAGCAGTTCCGGCGGCGCCAAAGCTTTCTTT. The encoded protein is CASSSGGAKAFF.

V gene TRBV2 combines with J gene TRBJ1-6, with TRBD1 matching 8 bases. Trimming at V came to 8 bases and at J to 7 bases, leaving 7 bases not matched to a gene. CDR1 and CDR2 from the germline V gene are SNHLY and FYNNEI. The CDR3 runs 14 residues. The CDR3 protein is CASCTGTGNSPLHF. The CDR3 DNA reads as TGTGCCAGCTGTACCGGGACAGGAAATTCACCCCTCCACTTT.

This chain uses TRBV5-4 with TRBJ2-7; 9 bases match TRBD1. Germline CDR1 and CDR2: SGHNT and YYREEE (reference sequence). The CDR3 has 14 residues. V dropped 4 bases and J dropped 5; count of bases not matched to a gene: 7. CDR3 region: CASSRGQGLNEQYF. As DNA, the CDR3 is TGTGCCAGCAGCCGGGGACAGGGCCTCAACGAGCAGTACTTC.

The chain is built from TRBV5-1 and TRBJ1-1; D ambiguous. The CDR3 has 13 amino acids. Between the trimmed V and J ends, which lost 2 bases and 7 bases, there was a span of 12 bases. Germline V CDR1 and CDR2: SGHRS, YFSETQ. This chain's CDR3 is CASSLAGGHEAFF. DNA for the CDR3: TGCGCCAGCAGCTTAGCAGGAGGCCATGAAGCTTTCTTT. Complete variable domain (other parts from reference TRBV5-1 and TRBJ1-1): KAGVTQTPRYLIKTRGQQVTLSCSPISGHRSVSWYQQTPGQGLQFLFEYFSETQRNKGNFPGRFSGRQFSNSRSEMNVSTLELGDSALYLCASSLAGGHEAFFGQGTRLTVV.